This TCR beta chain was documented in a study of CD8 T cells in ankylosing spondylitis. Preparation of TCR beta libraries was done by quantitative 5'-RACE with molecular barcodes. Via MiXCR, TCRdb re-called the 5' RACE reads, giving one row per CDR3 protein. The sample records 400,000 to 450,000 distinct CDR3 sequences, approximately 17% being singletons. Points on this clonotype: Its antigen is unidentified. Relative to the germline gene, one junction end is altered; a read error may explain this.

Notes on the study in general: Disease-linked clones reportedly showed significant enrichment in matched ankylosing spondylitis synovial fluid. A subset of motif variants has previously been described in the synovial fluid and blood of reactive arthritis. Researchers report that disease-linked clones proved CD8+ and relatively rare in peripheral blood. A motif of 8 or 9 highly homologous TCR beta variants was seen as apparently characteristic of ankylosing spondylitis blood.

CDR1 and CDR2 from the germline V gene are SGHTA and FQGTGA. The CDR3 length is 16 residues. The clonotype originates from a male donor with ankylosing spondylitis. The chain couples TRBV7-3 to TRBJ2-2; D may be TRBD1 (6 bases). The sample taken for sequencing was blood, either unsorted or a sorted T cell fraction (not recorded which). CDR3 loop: CATSLQGRGNTGELFF. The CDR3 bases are TGTGCCACCAGCTTACAAGGCAGGGGAAACACCGGGGAGCTGTTTTTT.